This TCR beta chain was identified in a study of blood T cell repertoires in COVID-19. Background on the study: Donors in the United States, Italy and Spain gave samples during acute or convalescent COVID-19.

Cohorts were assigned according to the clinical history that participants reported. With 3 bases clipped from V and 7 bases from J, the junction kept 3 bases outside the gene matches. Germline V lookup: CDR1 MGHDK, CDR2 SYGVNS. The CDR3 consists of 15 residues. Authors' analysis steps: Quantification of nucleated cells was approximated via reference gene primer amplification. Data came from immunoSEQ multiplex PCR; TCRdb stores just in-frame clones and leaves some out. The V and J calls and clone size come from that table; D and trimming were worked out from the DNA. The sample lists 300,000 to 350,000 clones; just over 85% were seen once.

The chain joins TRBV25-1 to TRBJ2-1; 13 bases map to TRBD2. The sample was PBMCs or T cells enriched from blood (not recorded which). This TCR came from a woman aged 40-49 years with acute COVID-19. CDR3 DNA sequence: TGTGCCAGCAGTGACCGGACTAGCGGGAGAAATGAGCAGTTCTTC. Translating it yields CASSDRTSGRNEQFF.